This is a list of T cell receptor beta chains from one sample in a study of T cell responses to AZD1222 COVID-19 vaccine. Sequencing used immunoSEQ multiplex PCR; TCRdb keeps in-frame clones, though not all of them. The data show 120,000 to 150,000 clones, with about 92% seen just once and 5.1% held by the top ten. This specimen consisted of peripheral blood, obtained on day 0 of AZD1222 vaccination. The origin of the receptors is an adult in good health. The CDR3 runs from the conserved cysteine through the conserved F or W. Each record gives: D gene, J gene, V gene, clone size, CDR3 protein, CDR3 DNA. The D gene is left open where the match is weak. Size is omitted from some rows. Given values are once, few, many or a class for expanded clones.

d_call: .
j_call: TRBJ2-2
v_call: TRBV11-3
clone_size: once
cdr3_aa: CASSLNAGELFF
cdr3_nt: TGTGCCAGCAGCTTAAATGCCGGGGAGCTGTTTTTT

d_call: .
j_call: TRBJ2-5
v_call: TRBV10-3
clone_size: .
cdr3_aa: CAIVREETQYF
cdr3_nt: TGTGCCATCGTCAGGGAAGAGACCCAGTACTTC

d_call: .
j_call: TRBJ2-7
v_call: TRBV6-5
clone_size: .
cdr3_aa: CASSSPRSSYEQYF
cdr3_nt: TGTGCCAGCAGTTCGCCAAGGAGCTCCTACGAGCAGTACTTC

d_call: TRBD1
j_call: TRBJ2-1
v_call: TRBV5-1
clone_size: .
cdr3_aa: CASSRPTGNAYNEQFF
cdr3_nt: TGCGCCAGCAGCCGCCCGACAGGGAACGCCTACAATGAGCAGTTCTTC

d_call: .
j_call: TRBJ1-1
v_call: TRBV7-8
clone_size: .
cdr3_aa: CASSLYRTSFMNTEAFF
cdr3_nt: TGTGCCAGCAGCCTGTACAGGACATCCTTCATGAACACTGAAGCTTTCTTT

d_call: .
j_call: TRBJ2-1
v_call: TRBV12-1
clone_size: .
cdr3_aa: CASSFTRPSGPAIF
cdr3_nt: TGTGCCAGCAGCTTTACCCGCCCTAGCGGCCCGGCAATCTTC

d_call: .
j_call: TRBJ2-2
v_call: TRBV7-9
clone_size: .
cdr3_aa: CASSRDTGELFF
cdr3_nt: TGTGCCAGCAGCCGGGACACCGGGGAGCTGTTTTTT

d_call: .
j_call: TRBJ1-6
v_call: TRBV2
clone_size: .
cdr3_aa: CASSEVGRESPLHF
cdr3_nt: TGTGCCAGCAGTGAAGTGGGGAGGGAGTCACCCCTCCACTTT

d_call: .
j_call: TRBJ2-3
v_call: TRBV2
clone_size: .
cdr3_aa: CASSTGSNAGDTQYF
cdr3_nt: TGTGCCAGCAGTACAGGATCGAATGCGGGAGATACGCAGTATTTT

d_call: .
j_call: TRBJ2-7
v_call: TRBV19
clone_size: .
cdr3_aa: CASRRQALSYEQYF
cdr3_nt: TGTGCCAGTAGACGGCAGGCCCTCTCCTACGAGCAGTACTTC

d_call: .
j_call: TRBJ1-2
v_call: TRBV6-2/TRBV6-3
clone_size: .
cdr3_aa: CASSYRRQVYGYTF
cdr3_nt: TGTGCCAGCAGTTATCGGCGGCAAGTCTATGGCTACACCTTC

d_call: TRBD1
j_call: TRBJ1-1
v_call: TRBV7-2
clone_size: .
cdr3_aa: CASSSGQVPEAFF
cdr3_nt: TGTGCCAGCAGCAGCGGACAGGTTCCTGAAGCTTTCTTT

d_call: TRBD2
j_call: TRBJ2-3
v_call: TRBV25-1
clone_size: .
cdr3_aa: CASSDGAGGWDTQYF
cdr3_nt: TGTGCCAGCAGTGACGGAGCGGGGGGTTGGGATACGCAGTATTTT

d_call: TRBD2
j_call: TRBJ2-5
v_call: TRBV6-6
clone_size: .
cdr3_aa: CASRGTSGIQETQYF
cdr3_nt: TGTGCCAGTAGGGGCACTAGCGGCATCCAAGAGACCCAGTACTTC

d_call: TRBD1
j_call: TRBJ1-1
v_call: TRBV6-2/TRBV6-3
clone_size: once
cdr3_aa: CASSWAGGAFF
cdr3_nt: TGTGCCAGCAGTTGGGCAGGGGGGGCTTTCTTT

d_call: .
j_call: TRBJ1-5
v_call: TRBV4-1
clone_size: .
cdr3_aa: CASSQVQTNQPQHF
cdr3_nt: TGCGCCAGCAGCCAAGTCCAGACCAATCAGCCCCAGCATTTT

d_call: TRBD2
j_call: TRBJ2-7
v_call: TRBV5-4
clone_size: .
cdr3_aa: CASSALAGGSGEQYF
cdr3_nt: TGTGCCAGCAGCGCCCTAGCGGGGGGTTCAGGCGAGCAGTACTTC

d_call: TRBD1
j_call: TRBJ2-7
v_call: TRBV27
clone_size: .
cdr3_aa: CASSRQGFGSYEQYF
cdr3_nt: TGTGCCAGCAGCCGACAGGGGTTCGGCTCCTACGAGCAGTACTTC

d_call: TRBD1
j_call: TRBJ1-1
v_call: TRBV6-5
clone_size: .
cdr3_aa: CASSRQGEAFF
cdr3_nt: TGTGCCAGCAGCAGACAGGGAGAAGCTTTCTTT

d_call: .
j_call: TRBJ1-2
v_call: TRBV14
clone_size: .
cdr3_aa: CASSQGRYGYTF
cdr3_nt: TGTGCCAGCAGCCAAGGGCGCTATGGCTACACCTTC

d_call: TRBD1
j_call: TRBJ1-1
v_call: TRBV11-1
clone_size: .
cdr3_aa: CASSRQGLRTEAFF
cdr3_nt: TGTGCCAGCAGTCGACAGGGACTGCGAACTGAAGCTTTCTTT

d_call: .
j_call: TRBJ2-1
v_call: TRBV27
clone_size: .
cdr3_aa: CASSSGGAGLFF
cdr3_nt: TGTGCCAGCAGTTCCGGGGGAGCGGGTTTGTTCTTC

d_call: .
j_call: TRBJ2-7
v_call: TRBV10-3
clone_size: .
cdr3_aa: CAISDYSALGTYEQYF
cdr3_nt: TGTGCCATCAGTGATTATAGCGCGCTAGGGACCTACGAGCAGTACTTC

d_call: .
j_call: TRBJ1-1
v_call: TRBV2
clone_size: .
cdr3_aa: CASSQGRNTEAFF
cdr3_nt: TGTGCCAGCAGCCAGGGGCGGAACACTGAAGCTTTCTTT

d_call: .
j_call: TRBJ2-1
v_call: TRBV7-2
clone_size: .
cdr3_aa: CASSLERVYDEQFF
cdr3_nt: TGTGCCAGCAGCTTAGAAAGGGTTTACGATGAGCAGTTCTTC

d_call: TRBD2
j_call: TRBJ2-1
v_call: TRBV9
clone_size: .
cdr3_aa: CASSVGIAGYNEQFF
cdr3_nt: TGTGCCAGCAGCGTAGGTATAGCGGGGTACAATGAGCAGTTCTTC

d_call: .
j_call: TRBJ1-6
v_call: TRBV12-3/TRBV12-4
clone_size: .
cdr3_aa: CASSLSYNSPLHF
cdr3_nt: TGTGCCAGTTCACTCTCCTATAATTCACCCCTCCACTTT

d_call: .
j_call: TRBJ2-7
v_call: TRBV10-2
clone_size: .
cdr3_aa: CASRWDRRMYEQYF
cdr3_nt: TGCGCCAGCAGATGGGACCGTCGCATGTACGAGCAGTACTTC

d_call: TRBD1
j_call: TRBJ1-2
v_call: TRBV25-1
clone_size: .
cdr3_aa: CASSLGQASYGYTF
cdr3_nt: TGTGCCAGCAGCCTAGGACAGGCGAGCTATGGCTACACCTTC

d_call: TRBD2
j_call: TRBJ2-1
v_call: TRBV18
clone_size: .
cdr3_aa: CASSSASGVGEQFF
cdr3_nt: TGTGCCAGCTCATCCGCTAGCGGGGTCGGTGAGCAGTTCTTC

d_call: .
j_call: TRBJ1-5
v_call: TRBV12-3/TRBV12-4
clone_size: .
cdr3_aa: CASSYWNQPQHF
cdr3_nt: TGTGCCAGCAGTTATTGGAATCAGCCCCAGCATTTT

d_call: .
j_call: TRBJ2-7
v_call: TRBV9
clone_size: .
cdr3_aa: CASSVSQGFSYEQYF
cdr3_nt: TGTGCCAGCAGCGTAAGCCAGGGGTTTTCCTACGAGCAGTACTTC

d_call: .
j_call: TRBJ2-1
v_call: TRBV21-1
clone_size: .
cdr3_aa: CASTSRDRFNEQFF
cdr3_nt: TGTGCCAGCACTAGTCGGGACAGATTTAATGAGCAGTTCTTC

d_call: TRBD1
j_call: TRBJ2-5
v_call: TRBV4-3
clone_size: .
cdr3_aa: CASSQVGPGDRGLTLGETQYF
cdr3_nt: TGCGCCAGCAGCCAAGTTGGGCCGGGAGACAGGGGCCTCACCCTAGGCGAGACCCAGTACTTC

d_call: TRBD2
j_call: TRBJ2-7
v_call: TRBV6-5
clone_size: .
cdr3_aa: CASSQAGYEQYF
cdr3_nt: TGTGCCAGCAGCCAAGCGGGGTACGAGCAGTACTTC

d_call: .
j_call: TRBJ1-1
v_call: TRBV2
clone_size: few
cdr3_aa: CASRLFGNTEAFF
cdr3_nt: TGTGCCAGCAGGCTGTTTGGGAACACTGAAGCTTTCTTT

d_call: .
j_call: TRBJ1-2
v_call: TRBV6-1
clone_size: .
cdr3_aa: CASSEGPPRHGYTF
cdr3_nt: TGTGCCAGCAGTGAAGGCCCGCCTCGGCACGGCTACACCTTC

d_call: .
j_call: TRBJ2-7
v_call: TRBV6-2/TRBV6-3
clone_size: .
cdr3_aa: CASSYGGSNEQYF
cdr3_nt: TGTGCCAGCAGTTACGGGGGGAGTAACGAGCAGTACTTC

d_call: .
j_call: TRBJ1-1
v_call: TRBV5-6
clone_size: .
cdr3_aa: CASSSRAGAEAFF
cdr3_nt: TGTGCCAGCAGCTCTCGGGCTGGGGCTGAAGCTTTCTTT

d_call: .
j_call: TRBJ2-3
v_call: TRBV19
clone_size: once
cdr3_aa: CASSITATDTQYF
cdr3_nt: TGTGCCAGTAGTATTACCGCAACAGATACGCAGTATTTT

d_call: .
j_call: TRBJ2-7
v_call: TRBV3-1/TRBV3-2
clone_size: .
cdr3_aa: CASSQDATNPYEQYF
cdr3_nt: TGTGCCAGCAGCCAAGATGCGACAAATCCCTACGAGCAGTACTTC

d_call: .
j_call: TRBJ1-2
v_call: TRBV2
clone_size: .
cdr3_aa: CASSDRVDGYTF
cdr3_nt: TGTGCCAGCAGTGACAGGGTGGATGGCTACACCTTC

d_call: .
j_call: TRBJ1-6
v_call: TRBV7-2
clone_size: .
cdr3_aa: CASSLGGGIGNSPLHF
cdr3_nt: TGTGCCAGCAGTCTAGGGGGGGGGATCGGTAATTCACCCCTCCACTTT

d_call: TRBD1
j_call: TRBJ1-4
v_call: TRBV4-3
clone_size: .
cdr3_aa: CASSQDTITGGEKLFF
cdr3_nt: TGCGCCAGCAGCCAAGATACAATAACAGGGGGTGAAAAACTGTTTTTT

d_call: .
j_call: TRBJ2-4
v_call: TRBV6-5
clone_size: .
cdr3_aa: CASRPGTQDNIQYF
cdr3_nt: TGTGCCAGCAGACCCGGGACACAAGACAACATTCAGTACTTC

d_call: .
j_call: TRBJ1-2
v_call: TRBV7-9
clone_size: .
cdr3_aa: CASSLEGEDYGYTF
cdr3_nt: TGTGCCAGCAGCTTAGAAGGGGAGGACTATGGCTACACCTTC

d_call: .
j_call: TRBJ2-5
v_call: TRBV7-9
clone_size: .
cdr3_aa: CASNDYQETQYF
cdr3_nt: TGTGCCAGCAACGACTACCAAGAGACCCAGTACTTC

d_call: .
j_call: TRBJ2-7
v_call: TRBV19
clone_size: .
cdr3_aa: CASSIDPRGRNEQYF
cdr3_nt: TGTGCCAGTAGTATAGACCCTCGGGGGAGGAACGAGCAGTACTTC

d_call: .
j_call: TRBJ2-7
v_call: TRBV7-6
clone_size: .
cdr3_aa: CASSLDPKKGIRYEQYF
cdr3_nt: TGTGCCAGCAGCTTAGACCCCAAGAAGGGGATTAGGTACGAGCAGTACTTC

d_call: .
j_call: TRBJ1-5
v_call: TRBV10-3
clone_size: .
cdr3_aa: CAISKDVNQPQHF
cdr3_nt: TGTGCCATCAGTAAGGACGTCAATCAGCCCCAGCATTTT

d_call: TRBD1
j_call: TRBJ1-1
v_call: TRBV4-3
clone_size: .
cdr3_aa: CASSQLDRDHTEAFF
cdr3_nt: TGCGCCAGCAGCCAGCTCGACAGGGACCACACTGAAGCTTTCTTT

d_call: .
j_call: TRBJ2-7
v_call: TRBV4-1
clone_size: .
cdr3_aa: CASSHQDGYEQYF
cdr3_nt: TGCGCCAGCAGCCACCAGGACGGCTACGAGCAGTACTTC

d_call: .
j_call: TRBJ1-2
v_call: TRBV5-6
clone_size: .
cdr3_aa: CASSFSPDRPYGYTF
cdr3_nt: TGTGCCAGCAGCTTTTCCCCGGACAGACCTTATGGCTACACCTTC